This TCR beta chain stems from a study of T cells in Graves' hyperthyroidism and ophthalmopathy. For the study at large: Prior to any treatment, at the point of initial diagnosis, peripheral blood was collected.

Study results and caveats: The model anticipated ophthalmopathy a median around six months pre-onset. Blood samples included most of the expanded thyroid clonotypes exceeding 0.001.

Amplification targeted TCR beta CDR3 regions from RNA transcripts. Using the HTBI primer set, a first-round RT-PCR was run on the TCR CDR3. A single record per CDR3 protein comes from TCRdb applying MiXCR to the multiplex PCR reads. The table records some 490,000 distinct CDR3 sequences, roughly 16% of them present only once. The V gene's germline CDR1 is DFQATT and CDR2 SNEGSKA (reference sequence). This CDR3 is 13 amino acids long. V was pared by 8 bases and J by 4 bases, with 5 bases of the junction left unmatched. Worth noting for this clonotype: Antigen: not known.

Patients showing uncontrolled infection, other autoimmune disease, pregnancy or lactation were ineligible. The TCR originated in a woman younger than 45 with Graves' ophthalmopathy. The gene calls are TRBV20-1 and TRBJ2-2, with 9 nucleotides matching TRBD2. Sequencing was performed on blood. CDR3 amino acids: CSPLREGTGELFF. CDR3 sequence (DNA): TGCAGTCCCTTGCGGGAGGGCACCGGGGAGCTGTTTTTT.